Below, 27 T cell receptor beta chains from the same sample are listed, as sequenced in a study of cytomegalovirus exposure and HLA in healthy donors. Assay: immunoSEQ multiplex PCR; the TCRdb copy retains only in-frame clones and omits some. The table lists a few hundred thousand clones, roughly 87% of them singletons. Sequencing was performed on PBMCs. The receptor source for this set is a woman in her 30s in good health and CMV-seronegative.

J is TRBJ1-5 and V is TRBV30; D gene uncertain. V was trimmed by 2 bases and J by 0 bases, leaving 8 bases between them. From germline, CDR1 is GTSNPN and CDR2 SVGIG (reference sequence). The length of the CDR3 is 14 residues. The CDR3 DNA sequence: TGTGCCTGGAGTACTGGATTTAGCAATCAGCCCCAGCATTTT. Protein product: CAWSTGFSNQPQHF.

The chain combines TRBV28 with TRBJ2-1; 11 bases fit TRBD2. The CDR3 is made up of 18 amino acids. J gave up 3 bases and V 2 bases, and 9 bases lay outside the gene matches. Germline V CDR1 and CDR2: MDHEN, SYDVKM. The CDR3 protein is CASSLQSVGLAGYNEQFF. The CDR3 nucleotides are TGTGCCAGCAGTTTACAAAGTGTCGGACTAGCGGGCTACAATGAGCAGTTCTTC.

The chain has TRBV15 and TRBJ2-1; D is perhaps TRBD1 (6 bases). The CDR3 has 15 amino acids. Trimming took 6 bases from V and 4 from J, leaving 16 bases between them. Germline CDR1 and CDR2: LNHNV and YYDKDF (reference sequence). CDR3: CATRQEDSLYNEQFF. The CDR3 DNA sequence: TGTGCCACCAGACAGGAGGACAGCTTGTACAATGAGCAGTTCTTC.

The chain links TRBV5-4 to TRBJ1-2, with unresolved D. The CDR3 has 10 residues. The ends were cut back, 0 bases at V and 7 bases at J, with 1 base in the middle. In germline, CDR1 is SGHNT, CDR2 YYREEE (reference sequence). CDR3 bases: TGTGCCAGCAGCTTGGTTGGCTACACCTTC. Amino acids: CASSLVGYTF.

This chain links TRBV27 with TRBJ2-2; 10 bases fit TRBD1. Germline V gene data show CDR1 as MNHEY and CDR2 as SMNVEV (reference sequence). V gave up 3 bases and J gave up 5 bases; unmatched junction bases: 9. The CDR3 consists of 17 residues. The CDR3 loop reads CASSFSPGQGFTGELFF. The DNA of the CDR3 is TGTGCCAGCAGTTTCTCCCCGGGACAGGGGTTTACCGGGGAGCTGTTTTTT.

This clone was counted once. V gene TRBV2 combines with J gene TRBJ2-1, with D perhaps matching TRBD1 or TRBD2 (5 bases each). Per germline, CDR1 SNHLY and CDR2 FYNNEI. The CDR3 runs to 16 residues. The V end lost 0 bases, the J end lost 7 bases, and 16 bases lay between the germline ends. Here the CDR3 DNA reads TGTGCCAGCAGTGAAGCGCTTGGGACCCCGTGGAATGAGCAGTTCTTC. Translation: CASSEALGTPWNEQFF.

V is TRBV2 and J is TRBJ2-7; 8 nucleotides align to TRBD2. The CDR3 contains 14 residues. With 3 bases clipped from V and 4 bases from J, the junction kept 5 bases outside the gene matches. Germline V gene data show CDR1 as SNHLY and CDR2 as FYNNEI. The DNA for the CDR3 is TGTGCCAGCAGTGAGCTTAGCGGGACGTACGAGCAGTACTTC. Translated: CASSELSGTYEQYF.

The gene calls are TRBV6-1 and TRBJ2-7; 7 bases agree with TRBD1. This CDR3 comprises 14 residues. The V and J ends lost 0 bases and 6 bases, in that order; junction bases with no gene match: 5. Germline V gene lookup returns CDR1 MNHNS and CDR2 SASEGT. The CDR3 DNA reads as TGTGCCAGCAGTGAAGCGACAGGGCTGGCCGAGCAGTACTTC. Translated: CASSEATGLAEQYF.

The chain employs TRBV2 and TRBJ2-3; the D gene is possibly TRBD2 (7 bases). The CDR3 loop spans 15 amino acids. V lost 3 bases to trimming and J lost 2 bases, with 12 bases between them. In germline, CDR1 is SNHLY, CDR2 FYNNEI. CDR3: CASSDRGADTDTQYF. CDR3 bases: TGTGCCAGCAGTGACCGGGGGGCGGACACAGATACGCAGTATTTT. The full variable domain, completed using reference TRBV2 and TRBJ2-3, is EPEVTQTPSHQVTQMGQEVILRCVPISNHLYFYWYRQILGQKVEFLVSFYNNEISEKSEIFDDQFSVERPDGSNFTLKIRSTKLEDSAMYFCASSDRGADTDTQYFGPGTRLTVL.

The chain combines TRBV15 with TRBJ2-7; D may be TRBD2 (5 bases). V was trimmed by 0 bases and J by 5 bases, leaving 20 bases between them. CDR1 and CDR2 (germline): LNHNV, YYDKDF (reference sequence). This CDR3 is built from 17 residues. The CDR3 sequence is CATSRDRPQGGVHEQYF. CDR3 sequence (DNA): TGTGCCACCAGCAGAGATAGGCCCCAAGGAGGCGTCCACGAGCAGTACTTC.

The CDR3 here is CASSRSGTGVTNEQFF. CDR3 DNA: TGCGCCAGCAGCCGTTCCGGGACAGGGGTTACCAATGAGCAGTTCTTC. The chain is built from TRBV4-1 and TRBJ2-1; 10 bases are shared with TRBD1. Germline CDR1 is MGHRA and CDR2 is YSYEKL. There are 16 residues in the CDR3. Trimming removed 4 bases from V and 6 bases from J; junction bases left unmatched: 9.

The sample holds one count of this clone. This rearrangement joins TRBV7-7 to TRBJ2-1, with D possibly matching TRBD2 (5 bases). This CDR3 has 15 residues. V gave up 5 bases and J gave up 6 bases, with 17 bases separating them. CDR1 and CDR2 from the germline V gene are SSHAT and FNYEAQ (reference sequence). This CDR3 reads CASSPMSPGGNEQFF. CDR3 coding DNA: TGTGCCAGCAGCCCTATGAGTCCAGGAGGCAATGAGCAGTTCTTC. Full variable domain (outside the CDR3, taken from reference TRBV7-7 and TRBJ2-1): GAGVSQSPRYKVTKRGQDVTLRCDPISSHATLYWYQQALGQGPEFLTYFNYEAQPDKSGLPSDRFSAERPEGSISTLTIQRTEQRDSAMYRCASSPMSPGGNEQFFGPGTRLTVL.

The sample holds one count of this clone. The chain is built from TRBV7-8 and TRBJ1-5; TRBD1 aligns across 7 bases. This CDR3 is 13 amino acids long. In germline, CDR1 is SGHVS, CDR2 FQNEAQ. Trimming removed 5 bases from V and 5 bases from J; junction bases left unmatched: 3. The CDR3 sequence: CASSRDSHQPQHF. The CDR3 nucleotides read TGTGCCAGCAGCCGGGACAGTCATCAGCCCCAGCATTTT.

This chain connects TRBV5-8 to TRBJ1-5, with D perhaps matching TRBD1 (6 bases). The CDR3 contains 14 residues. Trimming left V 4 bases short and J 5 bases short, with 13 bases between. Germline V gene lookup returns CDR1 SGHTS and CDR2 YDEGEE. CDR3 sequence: CASSRGHWDQPQHF. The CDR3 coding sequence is TGTGCCAGCAGCAGGGGACATTGGGATCAGCCCCAGCATTTT. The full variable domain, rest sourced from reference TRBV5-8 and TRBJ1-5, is EAGVTQSPTHLIKTRGQQATLRCSPISGHTSVYWYQQALGLGLQFLLWYDEGEERNRGNFPPRFSGRQFPNYSSELNVNALELEDSALYLCASSRGHWDQPQHFGDGTRLSIL.

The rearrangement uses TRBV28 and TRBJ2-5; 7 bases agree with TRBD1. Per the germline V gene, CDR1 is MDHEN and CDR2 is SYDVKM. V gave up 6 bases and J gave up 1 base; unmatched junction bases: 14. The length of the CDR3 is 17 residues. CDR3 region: CASSPRIGQVRQETQYF. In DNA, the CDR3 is TGTGCCAGCAGCCCCCGCATTGGACAGGTCCGCCAAGAGACCCAGTACTTC. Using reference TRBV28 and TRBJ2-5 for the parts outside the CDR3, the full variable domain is DVKVTQSSRYLVKRTGEKVFLECVQDMDHENMFWYRQDPGLGLRLIYFSYDVKMKEKGDIPEGYSVSREKKERFSLILESASTNQTSMYLCASSPRIGQVRQETQYFGPGTRLLVL.

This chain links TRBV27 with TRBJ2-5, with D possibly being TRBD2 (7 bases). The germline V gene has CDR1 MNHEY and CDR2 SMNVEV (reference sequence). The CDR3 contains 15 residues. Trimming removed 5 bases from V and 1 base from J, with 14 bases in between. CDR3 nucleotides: TGTGCCAGCAGTCTACGGAGGGGGGGCCAAGAGACCCAGTACTTC. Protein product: CASSLRRGGQETQYF.

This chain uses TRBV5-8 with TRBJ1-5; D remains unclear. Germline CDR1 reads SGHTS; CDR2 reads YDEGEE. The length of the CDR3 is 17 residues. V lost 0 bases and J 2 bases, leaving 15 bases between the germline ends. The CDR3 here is CASSLVIVGDGNQPQHF. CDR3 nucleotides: TGTGCCAGCAGCTTGGTGATTGTGGGTGATGGCAATCAGCCCCAGCATTTT.

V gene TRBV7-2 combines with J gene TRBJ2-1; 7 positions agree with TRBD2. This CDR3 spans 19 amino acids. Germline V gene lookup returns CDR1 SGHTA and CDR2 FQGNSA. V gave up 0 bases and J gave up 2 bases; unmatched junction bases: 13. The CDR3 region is CASSLAAGKAGRTYNEQFF. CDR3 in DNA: TGTGCCAGCAGCTTAGCCGCAGGTAAAGCGGGACGAACCTACAATGAGCAGTTCTTC.

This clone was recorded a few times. CDR3 region: CASSELTGTRSGELFF. The CDR3 bases are TGTGCCAGCAGTGAATTGACCGGGACTAGGAGCGGGGAGCTGTTTTTT. The gene calls are TRBV25-1 and TRBJ2-2; TRBD2 matches at 8 bases. The CDR3 sequence is 16 residues long. Trimming at V came to 1 base and at J to 7 bases, leaving 8 bases not matched to a gene. Germline V gives CDR1 MGHDK, CDR2 SYGVNS.

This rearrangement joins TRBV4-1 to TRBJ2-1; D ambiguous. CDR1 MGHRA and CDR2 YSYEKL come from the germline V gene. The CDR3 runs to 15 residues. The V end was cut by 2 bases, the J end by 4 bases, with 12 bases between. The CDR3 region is CASSQPRVLYNEQFF. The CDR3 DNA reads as TGCGCCAGCAGCCAACCCCGGGTCCTGTACAATGAGCAGTTCTTC.

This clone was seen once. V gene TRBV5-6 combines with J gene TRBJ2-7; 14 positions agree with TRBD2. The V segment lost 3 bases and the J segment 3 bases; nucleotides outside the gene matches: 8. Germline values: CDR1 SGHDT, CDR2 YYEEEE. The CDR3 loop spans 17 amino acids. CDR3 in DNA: TGTGCCAGCAGCTACCCCTTAGGGACTAGCGGGGGCTACGAGCAGTACTTC. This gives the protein CASSYPLGTSGGYEQYF.

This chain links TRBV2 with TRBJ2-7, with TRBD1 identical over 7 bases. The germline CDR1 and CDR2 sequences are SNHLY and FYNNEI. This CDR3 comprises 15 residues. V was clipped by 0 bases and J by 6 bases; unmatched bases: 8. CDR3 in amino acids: CASSEAGEGAPEQYF. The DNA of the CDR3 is TGTGCCAGCAGTGAAGCGGGCGAGGGGGCGCCCGAGCAGTACTTC.

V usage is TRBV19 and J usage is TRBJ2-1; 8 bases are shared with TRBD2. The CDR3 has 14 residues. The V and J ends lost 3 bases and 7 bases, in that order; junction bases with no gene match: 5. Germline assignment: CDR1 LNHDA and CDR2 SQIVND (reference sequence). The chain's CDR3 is CASSIQRERNEQFF. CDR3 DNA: TGTGCCAGTAGTATCCAGCGGGAGAGGAATGAGCAGTTCTTC.

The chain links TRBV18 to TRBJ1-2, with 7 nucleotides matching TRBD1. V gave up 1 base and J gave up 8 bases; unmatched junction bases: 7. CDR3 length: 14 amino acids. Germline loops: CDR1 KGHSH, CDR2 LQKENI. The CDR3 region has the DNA TGTGCCAGCTCACCACTGGGACAGTCCCGCGGCTACACCTTC. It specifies CASSPLGQSRGYTF. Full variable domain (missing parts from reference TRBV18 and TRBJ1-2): NAGVMQNPRHLVRRRGQEARLRCSPMKGHSHVYWYRQLPEEGLKFMVYLQKENIIDESGMPKERFSAEFPKEGPSILRIQQVVRGDSAAYFCASSPLGQSRGYTFGSGTRLTVV.

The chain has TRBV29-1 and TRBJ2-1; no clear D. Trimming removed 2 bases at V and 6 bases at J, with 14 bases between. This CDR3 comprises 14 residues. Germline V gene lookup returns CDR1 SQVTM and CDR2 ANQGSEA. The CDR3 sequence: CSVEYPPVFNEQFF. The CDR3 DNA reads TGCAGCGTTGAATATCCCCCGGTCTTCAATGAGCAGTTCTTC.

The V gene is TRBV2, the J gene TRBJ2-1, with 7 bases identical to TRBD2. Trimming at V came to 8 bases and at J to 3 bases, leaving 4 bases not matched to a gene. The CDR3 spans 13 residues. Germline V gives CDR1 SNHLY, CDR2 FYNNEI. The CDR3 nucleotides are TGTGCCAGCGGTAGGACTAGCTACAATGAGCAGTTCTTC. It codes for CASGRTSYNEQFF.

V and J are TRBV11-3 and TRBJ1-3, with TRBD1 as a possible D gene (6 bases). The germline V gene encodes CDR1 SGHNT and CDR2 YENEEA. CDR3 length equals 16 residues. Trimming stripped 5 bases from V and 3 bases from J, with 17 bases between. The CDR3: CASSPGRGSYGNTIYF. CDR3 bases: TGTGCCAGCAGCCCCGGGAGGGGGAGCTATGGAAACACCATATATTTT.